This T cell receptor beta chain was recorded in a study of PD-1 blockade in classical Hodgkin lymphoma. V lost 1 base and J lost 5; bases outside the gene matches: 1. Germline assignment: CDR1 SGHVS and CDR2 FNYEAQ. This CDR3 comprises 14 residues. Exposure to brentuximab vedotin varied, and each patient had relapsed following autologous stem cell transplantation. TCRdb's copy holds only in-frame clones and misses some; the assay was immunoSEQ multiplex PCR. The data contain around 41,000 clones, around 72% of them singletons. The TCR originated in a human donor with classical Hodgkin lymphoma. This chain connects TRBV7-6 to TRBJ2-2; 7 positions agree with TRBD2. Sequencing was performed on peripheral blood mononuclear cells (PBMCs), taken before the second cycle of nivolumab. CDR3 sequence reads: CASSLGGGTGELFF. DNA of the CDR3: TGTGCCAGCAGCTTAGGGGGAGGGACCGGGGAGCTGTTTTTT. The whole variable domain, remainder taken from reference TRBV7-6 and TRBJ2-2, is GAGVSQSPRYKVTKRGQDVALRCDPISGHVSLYWYRQALGQGPEFLTYFNYEAQQDKSGLPNDRFSAERPEGSISTLTIQRTEQRDSAMYRCASSLGGGTGELFFGEGSRLTVL.